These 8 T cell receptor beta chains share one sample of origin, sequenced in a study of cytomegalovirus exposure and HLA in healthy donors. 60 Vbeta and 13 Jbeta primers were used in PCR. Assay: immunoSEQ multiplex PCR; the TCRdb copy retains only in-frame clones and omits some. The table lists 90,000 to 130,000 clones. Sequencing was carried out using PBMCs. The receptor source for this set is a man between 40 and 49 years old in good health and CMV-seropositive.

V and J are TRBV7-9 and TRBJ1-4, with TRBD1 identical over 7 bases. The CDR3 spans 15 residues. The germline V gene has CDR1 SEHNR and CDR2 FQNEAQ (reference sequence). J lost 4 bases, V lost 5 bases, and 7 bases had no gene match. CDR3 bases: TGTGCCAGCAGCCCGACAGGGTCGCGTAATGAAAAACTGTTTTTT. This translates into CASSPTGSRNEKLFF.

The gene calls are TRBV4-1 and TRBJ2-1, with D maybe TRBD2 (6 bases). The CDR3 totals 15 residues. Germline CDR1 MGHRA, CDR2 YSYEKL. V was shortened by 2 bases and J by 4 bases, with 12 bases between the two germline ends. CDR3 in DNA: TGCGCCAGCAGCCAAATAGCGGACCGATACAATGAGCAGTTCTTC. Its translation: CASSQIADRYNEQFF.

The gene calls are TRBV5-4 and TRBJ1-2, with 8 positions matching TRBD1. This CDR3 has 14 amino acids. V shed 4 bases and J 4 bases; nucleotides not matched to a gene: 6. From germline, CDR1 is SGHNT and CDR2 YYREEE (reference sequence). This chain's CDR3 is CASSAQGQAYGYTF. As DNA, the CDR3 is TGTGCCAGCAGCGCCCAGGGACAGGCCTATGGCTACACCTTC.

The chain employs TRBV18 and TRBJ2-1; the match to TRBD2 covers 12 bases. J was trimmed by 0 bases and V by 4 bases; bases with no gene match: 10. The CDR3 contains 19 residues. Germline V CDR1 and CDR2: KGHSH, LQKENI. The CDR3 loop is CASSLRGTSGLSSYNEQFF. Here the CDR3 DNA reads TGTGCCAGCTCACTAAGAGGGACTAGCGGGTTGAGCTCCTACAATGAGCAGTTCTTC. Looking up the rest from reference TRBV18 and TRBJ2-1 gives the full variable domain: NAGVMQNPRHLVRRRGQEARLRCSPMKGHSHVYWYRQLPEEGLKFMVYLQKENIIDESGMPKERFSAEFPKEGPSILRIQQVVRGDSAAYFCASSLRGTSGLSSYNEQFFGPGTRLTVL.

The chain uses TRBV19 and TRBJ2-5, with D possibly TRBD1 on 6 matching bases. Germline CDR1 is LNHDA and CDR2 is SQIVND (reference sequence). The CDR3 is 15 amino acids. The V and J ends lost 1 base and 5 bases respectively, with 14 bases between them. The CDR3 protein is CASSIGTGTGETQYF. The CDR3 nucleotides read TGTGCCAGTAGTATAGGTACAGGGACGGGGGAGACCCAGTACTTC.

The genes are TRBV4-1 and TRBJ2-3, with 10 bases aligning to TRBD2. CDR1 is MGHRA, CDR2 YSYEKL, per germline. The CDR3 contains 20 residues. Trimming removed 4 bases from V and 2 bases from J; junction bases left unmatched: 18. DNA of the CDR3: TGCGCCAGCAGCCTCCAAACCCCCGCCTTCACTAGCGGGACCACAGATACGCAGTATTTT. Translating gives CASSLQTPAFTSGTTDTQYF.

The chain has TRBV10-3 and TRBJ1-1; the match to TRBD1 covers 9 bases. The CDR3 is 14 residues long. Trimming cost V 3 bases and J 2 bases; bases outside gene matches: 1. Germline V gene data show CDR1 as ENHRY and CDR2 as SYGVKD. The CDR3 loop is CAISEQGANTEAFF. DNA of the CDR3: TGTGCCATCAGTGAACAGGGGGCAAACACTGAAGCTTTCTTT.

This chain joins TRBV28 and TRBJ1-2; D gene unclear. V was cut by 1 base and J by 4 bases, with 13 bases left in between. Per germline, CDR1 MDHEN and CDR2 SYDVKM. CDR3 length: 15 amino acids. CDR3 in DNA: TGTGCCAGCAGTTTATCGCCCCCTATCTTCTATGGCTACACCTTC. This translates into CASSLSPPIFYGYTF.